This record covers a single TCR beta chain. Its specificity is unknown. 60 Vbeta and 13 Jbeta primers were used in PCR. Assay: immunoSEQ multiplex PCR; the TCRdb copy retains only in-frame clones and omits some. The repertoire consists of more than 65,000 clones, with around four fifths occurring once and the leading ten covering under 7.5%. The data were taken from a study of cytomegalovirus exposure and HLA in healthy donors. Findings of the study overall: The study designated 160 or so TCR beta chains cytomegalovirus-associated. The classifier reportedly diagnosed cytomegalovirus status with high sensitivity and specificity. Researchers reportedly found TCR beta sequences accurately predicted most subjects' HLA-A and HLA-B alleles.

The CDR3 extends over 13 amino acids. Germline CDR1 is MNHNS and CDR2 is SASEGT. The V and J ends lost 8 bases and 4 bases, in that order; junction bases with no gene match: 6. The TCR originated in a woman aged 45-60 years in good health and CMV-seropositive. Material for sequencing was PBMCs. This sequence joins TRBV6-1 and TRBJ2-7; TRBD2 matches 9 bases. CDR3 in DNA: TGTGCCAGCGCCGGGACTAGCCGTTACGAGCAGTACTTC. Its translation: CASAGTSRYEQYF.